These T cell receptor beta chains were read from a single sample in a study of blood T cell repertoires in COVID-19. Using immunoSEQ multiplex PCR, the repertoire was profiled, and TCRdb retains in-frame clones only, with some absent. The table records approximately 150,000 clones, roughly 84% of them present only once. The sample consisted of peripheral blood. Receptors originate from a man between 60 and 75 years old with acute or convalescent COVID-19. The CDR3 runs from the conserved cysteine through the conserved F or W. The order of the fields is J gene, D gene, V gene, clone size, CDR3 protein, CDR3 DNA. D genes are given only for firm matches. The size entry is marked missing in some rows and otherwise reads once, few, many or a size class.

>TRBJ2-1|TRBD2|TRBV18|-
CASSPWGAGGQYNEQFF
TGTGCCAGCTCACCTTGGGGAGCGGGAGGCCAATACAATGAGCAGTTCTTC
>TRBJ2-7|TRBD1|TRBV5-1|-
CASSLATRGYEQYF
TGCGCCAGCAGCTTGGCCACCAGGGGGTACGAGCAGTACTTC
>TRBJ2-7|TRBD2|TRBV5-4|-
CASSPGTSGTYEQYF
TGTGCCAGCAGTCCCGGGACTAGCGGAACCTACGAGCAGTACTTC
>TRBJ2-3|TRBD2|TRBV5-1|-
CASSLDASGGTDTQYF
TGCGCCAGCAGCTTGGATGCTAGCGGGGGCACAGATACGCAGTATTTT
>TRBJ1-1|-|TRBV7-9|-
CASSFNGETEAFF
TGTGCCAGCAGCTTTAATGGGGAGACTGAAGCTTTCTTT
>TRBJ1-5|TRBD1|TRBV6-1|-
CASSDYPPGTGFQPQHF
TGTGCCAGCAGTGACTACCCTCCCGGGACAGGGTTTCAGCCCCAGCATTTT
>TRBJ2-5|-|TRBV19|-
CASSKPGTTRTQYF
TGTGCCAGTAGTAAACCGGGAACTACGCGGACCCAGTACTTC
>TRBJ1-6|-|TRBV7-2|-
CASSLETGMHSPLHF
TGTGCCAGCAGCTTAGAAACCGGGATGCATTCACCCCTCCACTTT
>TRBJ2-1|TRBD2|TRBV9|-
CASSALAGGRNEQFF
TGTGCCAGCAGCGCACTAGCGGGAGGGAGGAATGAGCAGTTCTTC
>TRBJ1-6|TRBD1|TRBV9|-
CASSVTPGQGTNSPLHF
TGTGCCAGCAGCGTCACCCCCGGACAGGGAACTAATTCACCCCTCCACTTT
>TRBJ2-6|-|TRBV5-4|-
CASSLKPGTLLSGANVLTF
TGTGCCAGCAGCCTCAAACCCGGGACACTCCTCTCTGGGGCCAACGTCCTGACTTTC
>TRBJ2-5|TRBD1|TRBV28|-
CASRLTGGLETQYF
TGTGCCAGCAGACTTACAGGGGGCCTAGAGACCCAGTACTTC
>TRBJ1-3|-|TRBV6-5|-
CASSNRGGGNTIYF
TGTGCCAGCAGTAATAGGGGAGGTGGAAACACCATATATTTT
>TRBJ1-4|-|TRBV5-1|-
CASSGGATNEKLFF
TGCGCCAGCAGCGGGGGCGCAACTAATGAAAAACTGTTTTTT
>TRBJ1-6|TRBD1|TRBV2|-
CASTESQGQGRSPLHF
TGTGCCAGCACCGAAAGCCAAGGACAGGGCCGTTCACCCCTCCACTTT
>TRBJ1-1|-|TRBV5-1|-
CASSLKGTVVEAFF
TGCGCCAGCAGCTTGAAAGGCACAGTAGTTGAAGCTTTCTTT
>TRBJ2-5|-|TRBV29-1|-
CSVGNRVQETQYF
TGCAGCGTTGGAAACAGGGTCCAAGAGACCCAGTACTTC
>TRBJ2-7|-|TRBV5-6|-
CASRGQGRTYEQYF
TGTGCCAGCAGGGGGCAGGGCCGAACCTACGAGCAGTACTTC
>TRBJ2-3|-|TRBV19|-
CASSMGPVTDTQYF
TGTGCCAGTAGTATGGGGCCAGTCACAGATACGCAGTATTTT
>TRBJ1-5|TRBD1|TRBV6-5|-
CASATKGARGQPQHF
TGTGCCAGCGCCACTAAGGGGGCGCGGGGTCAGCCCCAGCATTTT
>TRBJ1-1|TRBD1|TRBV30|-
CAWSGGTGDTEAFF
TGTGCCTGGAGTGGTGGGACAGGGGACACTGAAGCTTTCTTT
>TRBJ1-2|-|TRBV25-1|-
CASSGAGYGYTF
TGTGCCAGCAGTGGGGCAGGCTATGGCTACACCTTC
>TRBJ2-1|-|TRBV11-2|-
CASSFWTPPQEYNEQFF
TGTGCCAGCAGCTTCTGGACGCCCCCACAGGAGTACAATGAGCAGTTCTTC
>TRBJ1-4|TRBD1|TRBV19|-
CASSIPSGGSTEKLFF
TGTGCCAGTAGTATCCCGTCAGGGGGCAGCACTGAAAAACTGTTTTTT
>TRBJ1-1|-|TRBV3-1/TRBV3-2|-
CASSQGRDTEAFF
TGTGCCAGCAGCCAAGGCCGGGACACTGAAGCTTTCTTT
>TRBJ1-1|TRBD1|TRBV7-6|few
CASRSWTGNTEAFF
TGTGCCAGCAGATCTTGGACAGGGAACACTGAAGCTTTCTTT
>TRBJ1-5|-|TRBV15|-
CATSRDSKSNQPQHF
TGTGCCACCAGCAGAGACAGTAAGAGCAATCAGCCCCAGCATTTT
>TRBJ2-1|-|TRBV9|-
CASSPRLGQHNEQFF
TGTGCCAGCAGCCCCCGACTAGGGCAACACAATGAGCAGTTCTTC
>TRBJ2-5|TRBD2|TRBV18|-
CASSLRTRPQETQYF
TGTGCCAGCTCACTAAGGACTAGGCCACAAGAGACCCAGTACTTC
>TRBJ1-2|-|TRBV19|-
CASLGVNYGYTF
TGTGCCAGCCTAGGCGTTAACTATGGCTACACCTTC
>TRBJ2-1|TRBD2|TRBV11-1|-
CASSETSGGGSEQFF
TGTGCCAGCAGCGAGACTAGCGGGGGTGGGAGTGAGCAGTTCTTC
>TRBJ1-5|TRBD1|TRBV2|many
CASRPVWQGGQPQHF
TGTGCCAGCAGGCCCGTGTGGCAGGGGGGTCAGCCCCAGCATTTT
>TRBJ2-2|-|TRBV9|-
CASSVGPYTGELFF
TGTGCCAGCAGCGTAGGGCCTTACACCGGGGAGCTGTTTTTT
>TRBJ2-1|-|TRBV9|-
CASSPGVDEQFF
TGTGCCAGCAGCCCCGGAGTCGATGAGCAGTTCTTC
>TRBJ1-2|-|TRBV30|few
CASPTGRGGLYGYTF
TGTGCCTCGCCAACGGGTCGTGGGGGCCTGTATGGCTACACCTTC
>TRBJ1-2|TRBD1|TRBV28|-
CATSIPRQGAYGYTF
TGTGCCACCTCAATCCCCCGACAGGGGGCCTATGGCTACACCTTC
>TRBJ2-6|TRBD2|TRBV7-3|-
CASSPPGGSGANVLTF
TGTGCCAGCAGCCCCCCGGGGGGGTCGGGGGCCAACGTCCTGACTTTC
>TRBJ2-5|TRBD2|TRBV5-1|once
CASSFRQKAFTSGSETQYF
TGCGCCAGCAGCTTCAGACAAAAAGCGTTCACTAGCGGGAGTGAGACCCAGTACTTC
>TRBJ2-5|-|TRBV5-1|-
CASSLGGGTQETQYF
TGCGCCAGCAGCTTGGGGGGAGGTACTCAAGAGACCCAGTACTTC
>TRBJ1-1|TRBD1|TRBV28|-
CASSSARGQVMNTEAFF
TGTGCCAGCAGTTCAGCCCGGGGACAGGTGATGAACACTGAAGCTTTCTTT
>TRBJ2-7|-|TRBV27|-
CASSFGASAEQYF
TGTGCCAGCAGTTTCGGGGCTAGCGCCGAGCAGTACTTC
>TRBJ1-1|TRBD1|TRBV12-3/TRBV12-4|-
CASSLRGRTEAFF
TGTGCCAGCAGTTTAAGGGGGCGGACTGAAGCTTTCTTT
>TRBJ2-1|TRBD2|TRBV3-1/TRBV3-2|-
CASSQDLTSGLYNEQFF
TGTGCCAGCAGCCAAGACCTGACTAGCGGACTTTACAATGAGCAGTTCTTC
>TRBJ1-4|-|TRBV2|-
CASTATRPEKLFF
TGTGCCAGCACCGCGACTCGTCCGGAAAAACTGTTTTTT
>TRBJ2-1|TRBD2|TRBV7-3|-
CASRSKAGSSYNEQFF
TGTGCCAGCAGGTCGAAAGCGGGGAGCTCCTACAATGAGCAGTTCTTC
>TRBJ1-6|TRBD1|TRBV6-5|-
CASIGGRGRNSPLHF
TGTGCCAGCATTGGGGGCAGGGGGAGGAACTCACCCCTCCACTTT
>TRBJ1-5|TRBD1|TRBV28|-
CASSPAKGTVYSNQPQHF
TGTGCCAGCAGTCCCGCAAAAGGGACAGTTTATAGCAATCAGCCCCAGCATTTT